What follows is one T cell receptor (beta chain) and its context. CDR3 size: 12 residues. Per the germline V gene, CDR1 is KGHSH and CDR2 is LQKENI. Trimming left V 4 bases short and J 9 bases short, with 10 bases between. The data are from a study of blood T cell repertoires in COVID-19. Study-level background: From T cells, B-cell-depleted T cells, or PBMCs came the material, which was cDNA or gDNA.

The repertoire was sequenced with immunoSEQ multiplex PCR; TCRdb's copy has only in-frame clones and lacks some. The sample shows about 87,000 clones, around four fifths of them seen only once. The sequenced sample consisted of peripheral blood. The sequence was obtained from a woman aged 70-85 years with acute or convalescent COVID-19. The V and J genes are TRBV18 and TRBJ2-1; tentatively, D is TRBD2 (7 bases). The CDR3 sequence: CASSRGGTEQFF. CDR3 in DNA: TGTGCCAGCTCACGGGGGGGCACTGAGCAGTTCTTC. The variable domain in full, completed from reference TRBV18 and TRBJ2-1, reads NAGVMQNPRHLVRRRGQEARLRCSPMKGHSHVYWYRQLPEEGLKFMVYLQKENIIDESGMPKERFSAEFPKEGPSILRIQQVVRGDSAAYFCASSRGGTEQFFGPGTRLTVL.